This T cell receptor beta chain is drawn from a study of identical twins. Study findings and constraints: Cord blood beta clonotypes that were abundant carried fewer insertions, and memory repertoires showed no such trend. Cross-sectional statistics, not tracking of the same donors, supported the conclusions.

TCRdb processed the 5' RACE reads anew with MiXCR; each CDR3 protein has one entry. The sample records some 1,700,000 distinct CDR3 sequences, about 32% being singletons. The V end lost 4 bases, the J end lost 4 bases, and 13 bases lay between the germline ends. CDR3 length equals 14 residues. Germline V lookup: CDR1 SGHNT, CDR2 YYREEE (reference sequence). This clonotype was seen more than once but under ten times. Its antigen is undetermined. The rearrangement links TRBV5-4 to TRBJ2-3; D is unclear. The TCR originated in a newborn girl in good health. Sequencing was performed on cord blood. The CDR3 region is CASSASYRADTQYF. The CDR3 DNA follows: TGTGCCAGCAGCGCGTCTTACAGAGCAGATACGCAGTATTTT.